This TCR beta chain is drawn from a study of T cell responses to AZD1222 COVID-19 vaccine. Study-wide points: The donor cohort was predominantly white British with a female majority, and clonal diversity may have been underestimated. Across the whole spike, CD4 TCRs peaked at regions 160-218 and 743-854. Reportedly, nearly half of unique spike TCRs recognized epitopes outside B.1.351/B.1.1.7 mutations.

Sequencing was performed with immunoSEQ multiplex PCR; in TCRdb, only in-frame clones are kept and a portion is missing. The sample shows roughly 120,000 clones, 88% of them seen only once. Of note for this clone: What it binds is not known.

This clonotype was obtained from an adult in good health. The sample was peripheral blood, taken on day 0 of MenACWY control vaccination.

CDR3 coding DNA: TGTGCCAGCACCCTGAGGACAGGGAATAATCAGCCCCAGCATTTT. Residues: CASTLRTGNNQPQHF. V and J are TRBV28 and TRBJ1-5; 8 bases match TRBD1. The CDR3 runs to 15 residues. Germline V gene data show CDR1 as MDHEN and CDR2 as SYDVKM. The trim removed 7 bases at V and 4 bases at J, leaving 9 bases unmatched.